A single sample gave rise to the 8 T cell receptor beta chains below, sequenced in a study of CD8+CD57+ T cells in acquired aplastic anemia. The use of genomic DNA as template underpinned the TCR beta VDJ and CDR3 profiling. From the reads, TCRdb called clonotypes with MiXCR, one entry per CDR3 protein. The sample lists a few hundred thousand distinct CDR3 sequences; about 70% were seen once. Sequenced input: sorted CD4+, CD8+, or CD8+CD57+ T cells (not recorded which) from PBMCs. The origin of the receptors is a human donor in good health, serving as a control.

This clonotype occurred once. The junction differs from germline at one of its ends, possibly a read error. CDR3 sequence: CASSLAGNTESF. The CDR3 DNA follows: TGTGCCAGCAGCCTTGCGGGAAACACTGAATCTTTT. The J gene is TRBJ1-3, the V gene TRBV9; D not resolved. The length of the CDR3 is 12 residues. Germline assignment: CDR1 SGDLS and CDR2 YYNGEE.

This clonotype was detected only once. The chain has TRBV5-6 and TRBJ2-2; D is perhaps TRBD1 (6 bases). The germline V gene encodes CDR1 SGHDT and CDR2 YYEEEE. Trimming took 7 bases from V and 7 from J, leaving 17 bases between them. This CDR3 spans 14 amino acids. CDR3 loop: CASDIGTGLGELFF. In DNA form, the CDR3 reads TGTGCCAGCGACATCGGCACAGGGCTCGGGGAGCTGTTTTTT.

This clonotype was seen ten or more times. The chain is built from TRBV29-1 and TRBJ1-1, with 7 bases aligning to TRBD1. Per germline, CDR1 SQVTM and CDR2 ANQGSEA. Trimming took 7 bases from V and 9 from J; bases not matched to a gene: 8. This CDR3 region has 11 residues. In DNA form, the CDR3 reads TGCAGCGCCGCAACAGGGGAGAAAGCTTTCTTT. This encodes CSAATGEKAFF.

The rearrangement uses TRBV19 and TRBJ2-5; TRBD2 matches 7 bases. The CDR3 runs to 18 residues. The J segment lost 4 bases and the V segment lost 8 bases, leaving 22 bases of the junction unmatched. Germline CDR1 reads LNHDA; CDR2 reads SQIVND (reference sequence). CDR3 loop: CASVGANPGFREGETQYF. Here the CDR3 DNA reads TGTGCCAGTGTAGGGGCGAATCCGGGATTCAGGGAGGGAGAGACCCAGTACTTC. Supplemented by reference TRBV19 and TRBJ2-5, the full variable domain reads DGGITQSPKYLFRKEGQNVTLSCEQNLNHDAMYWYRQDPGQGLRLIYYSQIVNDFQKGDIAEGYSVSREKKESFPLTVTSAQKNPTAFYLCASVGANPGFREGETQYFGPGTRLLVL.

A word on this clonotype: The germline gene is not matched at one end of the junction; a read error may be the cause. This chain connects TRBV7-8 to TRBJ1-5; a possible D gene is TRBD1 (6 bases). The CDR3 sequence is 14 residues long. Germline V gene sequence: CDR1 SGHVS, CDR2 FQNEAQ. CDR3 protein: CASSLKAGEPPPHF. The CDR3 DNA follows: TGTGCCAGCAGCTTAAAGGCAGGGGAGCCGCCCCCGCATTTT.

This clonotype was recorded many times. J is TRBJ2-7 and V is TRBV10-2; 8 bases are a match to TRBD2. V lost 4 bases, J lost 0 bases, and 5 bases stayed unmatched. The CDR3 runs to 15 residues. CDR1 and CDR2 (germline): WSHSY, SAAADI. The CDR3 nucleotides are TGCGCCAGCAGTGGAGTTAGCGGGGCCTCCTACGAGCAGTACTTC. This codes for CASSGVSGASYEQYF.

The J gene is TRBJ2-1, the V gene TRBV7-3; weak D call: TRBD1 (5 bases). Per the germline V gene, CDR1 is SGHTA and CDR2 is FQGTGA. This CDR3 comprises 16 residues. Deletions cut 1 base from V and 13 bases from J, with 23 bases between. CDR3 protein: CASSLSRASYEQYQFF. The DNA for the CDR3 is TGTGCCAGCAGCTTAAGCAGGGCCTCCTACGAGCAGTACCAGTTCTTC.

The J gene is TRBJ2-7, the V gene TRBV6-5; 11 bases agree with TRBD2. CDR1 is MNHEY and CDR2 is SVGAGI in the germline V gene. The CDR3 contains 14 residues. V was pared by 7 bases and J by 5 bases, with 7 bases of the junction left unmatched. CDR3: CASTHTSGGDEQYF. The CDR3 region has the DNA TGTGCCAGCACCCATACTAGCGGGGGTGACGAGCAGTACTTC.